This TCR beta chain was identified in a study of technical replicates of blood from a handful of donors (TCRdb year 2017). The method was the immunoSEQ multiplex PCR assay. Here the immuneACCESS table is served through TCRdb, limited to in-frame sequences with V and J called. Missing clones are a known gap in these copies; in checked studies unresolved V genes cover under half, and the rest lacks a known reason. Across this sample there are under 110,000 clones, with just over 95% seen only once. Around 0.2% of the sample goes to the ten largest clones. The germline V gene provides CDR1 SGHTA and CDR2 FQGTGA. Trimmed from V: 5 bases; trimmed from J: 5 bases; junction bases lacking a gene match: 3. Reading from cysteine to phenylalanine, the CDR3 counts 15 amino acids. The DNA shown is the 45-base CDR3, in frame from base 1. About this clone: There is no known antigen for this receptor. Base-call qualities are not available, and no considerably larger clone is one nucleotide away.

Sequences were obtained from T cells isolated from PBMCs. The chain was built from TRBV7-3 and TRBJ2-1, with 13 bases aligning to TRBD2. This receptor was identified in a human donor in good health. The nucleotide sequence is TGTGCCAGCAGCCTCACTAGCGGGGGGGACAATGAGCAGTTCTTC. It translates to CASSLTSGGDNEQFF.